What follows are 7 T cell receptor beta chains derived from one specimen sequenced in a study of OX40 agonist ivuxolimab in advanced cancers. The protocol was immunoSEQ multiplex PCR, while the TCRdb copy is restricted to in-frame clones and leaves out a portion. The data show some 90,000 clones, with around 87% seen just once and more than 4% held by the top ten. This specimen was CD4+ or CD8+ T cells sorted from blood, taken in a trial of the OX40 agonist ivuxolimab. The origin of the receptors is an adult with an advanced solid tumor such as melanoma, head and neck, liver or kidney cancer.

This sequence joins TRBV7-2 and TRBJ2-1, with 11 nucleotides matching TRBD2. Losses at the gene ends were 0 bases for V and 9 bases for J; bases not matched to a gene: 7. Germline lookup yields CDR1 SGHTA and CDR2 FQGNSA. The CDR3 runs 16 residues. In DNA form, the CDR3 reads TGTGCCAGCAGCTTAGCAATAGCGGGAGGGATGGGTGAGCAGTTCTTC. Translation gives CASSLAIAGGMGEQFF.

The rearrangement links TRBV18 to TRBJ2-7; D is unclear. Per germline, CDR1 KGHSH and CDR2 LQKENI. The CDR3 is 14 residues long. The V end was cut by 2 bases, the J end by 3 bases, with 11 bases between. CDR3 sequence: CASSPTTSSYEQYF. In nucleotides, the CDR3 is TGTGCCAGCTCACCAACAACGTCCAGCTACGAGCAGTACTTC.

The rearrangement joins TRBV19 to TRBJ1-5; D call uncertain. Trimming pared 3 bases from V and 4 bases from J, leaving 13 bases between. The CDR3 is 15 amino acids. In germline, CDR1 is LNHDA, CDR2 SQIVND (reference sequence). The CDR3: CASSISSSRNQPQHF. CDR3 nucleotide sequence: TGTGCCAGTAGTATTTCGTCCAGCCGTAATCAGCCCCAGCATTTT.

The chain links TRBV10-2 to TRBJ2-2; D is unclear. Germline loops: CDR1 WSHSY, CDR2 SAAADI. The V end lost 8 bases, the J end lost 1 base, and 5 bases lay between the germline ends. CDR3 length: 12 amino acids. CDR3 residues: CASALNTGELFF. Written as DNA, the CDR3 is TGCGCCAGCGCACTGAACACCGGGGAGCTGTTTTTT.

The chain combines TRBV19 with TRBJ2-1; 11 nucleotides match TRBD2. With 3 bases clipped from V and 8 bases from J, the junction kept 12 bases outside the gene matches. The CDR3 is 17 residues long. Germline-derived CDR1 and CDR2 are LNHDA and SQIVND (reference sequence). Written as DNA, the CDR3 is TGTGCCAGTAGTATTTTGGGGCTAGCGGGAGGAGGAGATGAGCAGTTCTTC. Its translation is CASSILGLAGGGDEQFF.

This clone was seen a single time. The chain carries TRBV5-6 and TRBJ1-2, with TRBD1 matching over 8 bases. CDR1 SGHDT and CDR2 YYEEEE come from the germline V gene. V lost 1 base and J lost 10; bases outside the gene matches: 9. This CDR3 is 14 amino acids long. The CDR3 DNA reads as TGTGCCAGCAGCTTGCGGACAGGGATCTCTTTCTACACCTTC. Encoded protein: CASSLRTGISFYTF.

CDR3: CASSLFGDGTMNTEAFF. CDR3 coding DNA: TGTGCCAGCAGTTTATTCGGGGACGGAACTATGAACACTGAAGCTTTCTTT. V usage is TRBV27 and J usage is TRBJ1-1; possible D gene TRBD1, 5 bases. The CDR3 has 17 amino acids. Trimming cost V 1 base and J 0 bases, with 15 bases left between them. Germline lookup yields CDR1 MNHEY and CDR2 SMNVEV (reference sequence).